These 29 T cell receptor beta chains came from one sample sequenced in a study of blood T cells in healthy people across ages. PCR was performed a second time for about 6 to 11 cycles using a sample-barcoded 5' primer and a J-beta primer mix. TCRdb processed the 5' RACE reads anew with MiXCR; each CDR3 protein has one entry. In the table there are some 560,000 distinct CDR3 sequences, about 27% of which are singletons. A further study also used this sample, focusing on T cells of mothers and their children.

The sequenced sample was blood. Receptors originate from a boy aged 2-9 years in good health.

The rearrangement joins TRBV29-1 to TRBJ2-4; D might be TRBD1 (5 bases). There are 15 residues in the CDR3. From germline, CDR1 is SQVTM and CDR2 ANQGSEA. Trimming shortened V by 4 bases and J by 0 bases, and 13 bases separated the two germline ends. The CDR3 region has the DNA TGCAGCGTTGTGCCTGACAGAGTAGCCAAAAACATTCAGTACTTC. Encoded protein: CSVVPDRVAKNIQYF.

The chain is built from TRBV12-3 or TRBV12-4 and TRBJ2-3; 7 bases align to TRBD1. The trim removed 4 bases at V and 4 bases at J, leaving 5 bases unmatched. The CDR3 is 14 residues long. The CDR3 nucleotides are TGTGCCAGCAGTTCCCGACAGGGATCAGATACGCAGTATTTT. Amino acid sequence: CASSSRQGSDTQYF.

The sample holds a few counts of this clonotype. The rearrangement joins TRBV20-1 to TRBJ1-1; D not resolved. CDR1 and CDR2 (germline): DFQATT, SNEGSKA (reference sequence). V lost 6 bases, J lost 4 bases, and 12 bases lay in between. The CDR3 is 12 amino acids. The CDR3 region is CSAPSGGTEAFF. As DNA, the CDR3 is TGCAGTGCCCCCTCTGGAGGCACTGAAGCTTTCTTT.

This clonotype has a handful of counts. The chain uses TRBV10-2 and TRBJ1-4; tentative D call: TRBD1 (5 bases). Germline values: CDR1 WSHSY, CDR2 SAAADI. V shed 8 bases and J shed 5 bases, with 9 bases lying between them. There are 12 residues in the CDR3. CDR3 protein: CASQDRNEKLFF. CDR3 DNA sequence: TGCGCCAGCCAAGACAGAAATGAAAAACTGTTTTTT.

V gene TRBV7-9 combines with J gene TRBJ2-2; 10 nucleotides align to TRBD1. This CDR3 has 17 amino acids. V shed 3 bases, J shed 3 bases, and the junction held 7 bases outside the gene matches. Per germline, CDR1 SEHNR and CDR2 FQNEAQ (reference sequence). The CDR3: CASSLWTGGRDTGELFF. The CDR3 coding sequence is TGTGCCAGCAGCTTGTGGACAGGGGGTCGAGACACCGGGGAGCTGTTTTTT.

This clonotype occurred a few times. V is TRBV7-9 and J is TRBJ1-5; maybe TRBD1 (6 bases). The CDR3 has 15 residues. Trimming cost V 5 bases and J 5 bases, with 16 bases left between them. Per the germline V gene, CDR1 is SEHNR and CDR2 is FQNEAQ (reference sequence). CDR3 protein: CASSPGTSIYQPQHF. The CDR3 nucleotides are TGTGCCAGCAGCCCCGGGACATCTATTTATCAGCCCCAGCATTTT. The whole variable domain, filled in from reference TRBV7-9 and TRBJ1-5, reads DTGVSQNPRHKITKRGQNVTFRCDPISEHNRLYWYRQTLGQGPEFLTYFQNEAQLEKSRLLSDRFSAERPKGSFSTLEIQRTEQGDSAMYLCASSPGTSIYQPQHFGDGTRLSIL.

This chain connects TRBV4-1 to TRBJ2-5; TRBD2 aligns across 13 bases. The J call is doubtful: the DNA matches TRBJ2-1 better. Looked up from germline, CDR1 is MGHRA and CDR2 is YSYEKL. CDR3 length equals 18 residues. CDR3 nucleotides: TGCGCCAGCAGCCAGGACTCATTTACTAGCGGGAGGGTAGGTGAGCAGTTCTTC. Translation gives CASSQDSFTSGRVGEQFF.

V is TRBV18 and J is TRBJ2-2; 9 bases agree with TRBD2. Germline V lookup: CDR1 KGHSH, CDR2 LQKENI. The CDR3 contains 16 residues. V shed 6 bases and J 1 base; nucleotides not matched to a gene: 6. The DNA of the CDR3 is TGTGCCAGCTCCGCGACTAGCGGACTGAACACCGGGGAGCTGTTTTTT. Translating it yields CASSATSGLNTGELFF.

There are a few counts of this clonotype. The gene calls are TRBV6-5 and TRBJ1-2; D call uncertain. The CDR3 length is 14 residues. Germline CDR1 and CDR2: MNHEY and SVGAGI. The germline V and J ends were trimmed by 0 bases and 2 bases, with 7 bases remaining between them. The CDR3 bases are TGTGCCAGCAGTTACTCGTGGGAAAACTATGGCTACACCTTC. Its translation is CASSYSWENYGYTF.

V gene TRBV20-1 combines with J gene TRBJ2-1, with D unclear. Germline-derived CDR1 and CDR2 are DFQATT and SNEGSKA (reference sequence). This CDR3 comprises 12 residues. Trimming pared 0 bases from V and 9 bases from J, leaving 9 bases between. The CDR3 protein is CSAREPVGEQFF. CDR3 bases: TGCAGTGCTAGAGAGCCAGTCGGTGAGCAGTTCTTC.

The CDR3 here is CSVENNDAPDTNEQFF. The CDR3 coding sequence is TGCAGCGTTGAAAATAATGACGCCCCAGATACCAATGAGCAGTTCTTC. The V gene is TRBV29-1, the J gene TRBJ2-1; D gene uncertain. The CDR3 length is 16 residues. Germline loops: CDR1 SQVTM, CDR2 ANQGSEA. V gave up 2 bases and J gave up 6 bases, with 20 bases separating them.

This clonotype was seen only a few times. This sequence joins TRBV12-3 or TRBV12-4 and TRBJ2-5; D gene unclear. The V and J ends lost 5 bases and 7 bases respectively, with 11 bases between them. CDR3 length: 12 amino acids. The chain's CDR3 is CASSAVWGTQYF. The CDR3, as DNA: TGTGCCAGCAGTGCAGTCTGGGGGACCCAGTACTTC.

This clonotype was observed a handful of times. V and J are TRBV29-1 and TRBJ1-4; D call uncertain. The CDR3 totals 15 residues. The V end was cut by 4 bases, the J end by 8 bases, with 20 bases between. Germline CDR1 is SQVTM and CDR2 is ANQGSEA. For the CDR3, the DNA is TGCAGCGTTGCTCCCTATAGAGATCGAGGCGAAAAACTGTTTTTT. It is translated as CSVAPYRDRGEKLFF.

The chain has TRBV4-3 and TRBJ2-7; the match to TRBD2 covers 11 bases. The DNA end is more similar to TRBJ2-1, so the J call may be wrong. The germline V gene encodes CDR1 LGHNA and CDR2 YSLEER. The CDR3 is made up of 17 amino acids. Here the CDR3 reads CASSQITGTSGYNEQFF. The CDR3 DNA reads as TGCGCCAGCAGCCAAATAACCGGGACTAGCGGTTACAATGAGCAGTTCTTC.

The J gene is TRBJ2-1, the V gene TRBV4-3; D ambiguous. The CDR3 consists of 14 residues. V was pared by 0 bases and J by 8 bases, with 11 bases between. Germline lookup yields CDR1 LGHNA and CDR2 YSLEER. This chain's CDR3 is CASSQDPGQDEQFF. The CDR3, as DNA: TGCGCCAGCAGCCAAGATCCTGGGCAGGATGAGCAGTTCTTC.

The table lists this clonotype with a few counts. The V call is TRBV28, the J call TRBJ1-5, with a tentative D call TRBD1 (6 bases). CDR3 length equals 16 residues. Germline V gene lookup returns CDR1 MDHEN and CDR2 SYDVKM. Trimming left V 4 bases short and J 0 bases short, with 13 bases between. The CDR3 region has the DNA TGTGCCAGCAGTTCCCCCAGGGGTTATAGCAATCAGCCCCAGCATTTT. Protein: CASSSPRGYSNQPQHF.

This clonotype showed up just a few times. The CDR3 loop is CASSNPPYEQYF. CDR3 nucleotide sequence: TGTGCCAGCAGTAACCCCCCCTACGAGCAGTACTTC. The chain couples TRBV27 to TRBJ2-7; D is ambiguous. Trimming stripped 5 bases from V and 2 bases from J, with 7 bases between. The CDR3 totals 12 residues. CDR1 is MNHEY and CDR2 is SMNVEV in the germline V gene (reference sequence).

This clonotype was observed a few times. This chain connects TRBV12-3 or TRBV12-4 to TRBJ2-2, with D possibly being TRBD2 (5 bases). This CDR3 spans 16 amino acids. Deletions cut 6 bases from V and 4 bases from J, with 18 bases between. The CDR3 nucleotides are TGTGCCAGCAGCCCCTGGGTAGGGAGAGGCACCGGGGAGCTGTTTTTT. Its translation: CASSPWVGRGTGELFF.

Only a few counts were recorded for this clonotype. CDR3 DNA sequence: TGTGCCAGCAGTTTAGCTCACTCGGGATCTGGGGCCAACGTCCTGACTTTC. Amino acid sequence: CASSLAHSGSGANVLTF. The gene calls are TRBV12-3 or TRBV12-4 and TRBJ2-6; perhaps TRBD2 as D (5 bases). This CDR3 contains 17 residues. Trimming pared 0 bases from V and 1 base from J, leaving 10 bases between.

The chain is built from TRBV7-6 and TRBJ1-2; possible D gene TRBD1, 6 bases. V lost 5 bases, J lost 6 bases, and 16 bases lay in between. Germline-derived CDR1 and CDR2 are SGHVS and FNYEAQ. CDR3 length: 14 amino acids. This CDR3 is CASSHPGGPNGYTF. CDR3 sequence (DNA): TGTGCCAGCAGCCACCCGGGGGGGCCTAATGGCTACACCTTC.

This clonotype was seen a few times. The chain couples TRBV20-1 to TRBJ2-1; 8 bases map to TRBD2. Trimming at V came to 2 bases and at J to 3 bases, leaving 6 bases not matched to a gene. Germline V gene data show CDR1 as DFQATT and CDR2 as SNEGSKA (reference sequence). This CDR3 has 15 amino acids. CDR3 in amino acids: CSARWGSGVYNEQFF. In nucleotides, the CDR3 is TGCAGTGCTAGATGGGGTAGCGGGGTCTACAATGAGCAGTTCTTC.

Worth noting for this clonotype: The junction departs from germline at one end; a sequencing error may be responsible. The chain carries TRBV12-3 or TRBV12-4 and TRBJ1-2, with D hard to call. The CDR3 is made up of 12 amino acids. The CDR3 protein is CASSPDRNLLAF. CDR3 DNA: TGTGCCAGCAGCCCCGATCGAAACCTCCTGGCATTC.

This CDR3 reads CASSLAVALNEQYF. DNA of the CDR3: TGTGCCAGCAGCTTAGCCGTAGCTCTGAACGAGCAGTACTTC. This chain joins TRBV11-2 and TRBJ2-5, with D uncertain. The J call could be wrong; TRBJ2-7 is a better fit for the DNA end. This CDR3 region has 14 residues. Germline loops: CDR1 SGHAT, CDR2 FQNNGV.

The chain is built from TRBV3-1 and TRBJ2-7; D is possibly TRBD2 (6 bases). In germline, CDR1 is LGHDT, CDR2 YNNKEL (reference sequence). Trimming removed 7 bases from V and 5 bases from J, with 9 bases in between. The CDR3 sequence is 11 residues long. This CDR3 is CASKRANEQYF. Here the CDR3 DNA reads TGTGCCAGCAAGCGGGCAAACGAGCAGTACTTC.

Concerning this clonotype: One end of the junction does not line up with germline, which may come from a read error. This chain joins TRBV12-3 or TRBV12-4 and TRBJ1-4; D uncertain. The CDR3 contains 13 residues. CDR3 amino acids: CASTPAGGENLFF. The CDR3 DNA reads TGTGCCAGCACCCCGGCGGGTGGTGAAAACCTGTTTTTT.

The chain links TRBV27 to TRBJ2-3, with TRBD2 identical over 8 bases. In germline, CDR1 is MNHEY, CDR2 SMNVEV (reference sequence). The CDR3 sequence is 16 residues long. V was clipped by 7 bases and J by 4 bases; unmatched bases: 13. Here the CDR3 reads CASTRWTGGPPDTQYF. The CDR3 region has the DNA TGTGCCAGCACCCGATGGACGGGAGGGCCGCCAGATACGCAGTATTTT.

The V call is TRBV9, the J call TRBJ2-1; tentatively, D is TRBD2 (6 bases). In germline, CDR1 is SGDLS, CDR2 YYNGEE. The CDR3 loop spans 15 amino acids. V was pared by 3 bases and J by 5 bases, with 15 bases between. The CDR3 region has the DNA TGTGCCAGCAGCGAACGACTAGGAACTCACAATGAGCAGTTCTTC. It codes for CASSERLGTHNEQFF.

V is TRBV12-5 and J is TRBJ1-1; no clear D. Trimming cost V 7 bases and J 6 bases, with 15 bases left between them. Germline loops: CDR1 LGHNT, CDR2 FRNRAP. The CDR3 covers 13 residues. The chain's CDR3 is CASVFESLAEAFF. CDR3 DNA: TGTGCTAGTGTTTTTGAGTCCCTGGCTGAAGCTTTCTTT.

The chain is built from TRBV2 and TRBJ2-7; D uncertain. CDR1 and CDR2 from the germline V gene are SNHLY and FYNNEI. V lost 6 bases and J lost 2, with 11 bases in between. The CDR3 loop spans 13 amino acids. The CDR3 here is CASSDGMTYEQYF. The CDR3 DNA follows: TGTGCCAGCAGCGACGGAATGACCTACGAGCAGTACTTC.